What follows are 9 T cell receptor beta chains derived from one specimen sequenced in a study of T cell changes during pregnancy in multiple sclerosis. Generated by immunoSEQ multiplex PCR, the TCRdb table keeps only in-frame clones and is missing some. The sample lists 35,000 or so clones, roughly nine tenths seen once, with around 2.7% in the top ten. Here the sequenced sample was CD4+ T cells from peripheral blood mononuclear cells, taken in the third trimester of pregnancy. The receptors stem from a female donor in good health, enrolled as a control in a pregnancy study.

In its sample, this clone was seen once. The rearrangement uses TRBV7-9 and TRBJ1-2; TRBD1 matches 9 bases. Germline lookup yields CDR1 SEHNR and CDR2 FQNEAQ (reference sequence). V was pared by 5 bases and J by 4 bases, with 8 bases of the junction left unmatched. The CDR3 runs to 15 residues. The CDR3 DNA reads TGTGCCAGCAGCCGGGGACAGGGACCTATCTATGGCTACACCTTC. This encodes CASSRGQGPIYGYTF. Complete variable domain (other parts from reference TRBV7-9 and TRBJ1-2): DTGVSQNPRHKITKRGQNVTFRCDPISEHNRLYWYRQTLGQGPEFLTYFQNEAQLEKSRLLSDRFSAERPKGSFSTLEIQRTEQGDSAMYLCASSRGQGPIYGYTFGSGTRLTVV.

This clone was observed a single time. CDR3 nucleotide sequence: TGTGCCAGCAGCTTAGTGTCGGGAGGGCTAACCGGGGAGCTGTTTTTT. Its protein is CASSLVSGGLTGELFF. This rearrangement joins TRBV11-3 to TRBJ2-2; TRBD2 matches 8 bases. The V segment lost 1 base and the J segment 5 bases; nucleotides outside the gene matches: 6. The length of the CDR3 is 16 residues. Per germline, CDR1 SGHNT and CDR2 YENEEA.

The CDR3 bases are TGTGCCAGCAGCGTAGGGCAGGTACCGGCCGAGCAGTACTTC. Translating it yields CASSVGQVPAEQYF. This rearrangement joins TRBV9 to TRBJ2-7; D is unresolved. Germline V lookup: CDR1 SGDLS, CDR2 YYNGEE. The V gene lost 0 bases and the J gene lost 6 bases, with 13 bases spanning the gap. This CDR3 is built from 14 residues.

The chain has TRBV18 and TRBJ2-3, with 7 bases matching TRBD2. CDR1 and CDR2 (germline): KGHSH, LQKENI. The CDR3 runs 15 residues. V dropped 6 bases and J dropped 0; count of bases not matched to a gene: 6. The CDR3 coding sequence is TGTGCCAGCTCGCCTTCTAGCGGTAGCACAGATACGCAGTATTTT. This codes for CASSPSSGSTDTQYF.

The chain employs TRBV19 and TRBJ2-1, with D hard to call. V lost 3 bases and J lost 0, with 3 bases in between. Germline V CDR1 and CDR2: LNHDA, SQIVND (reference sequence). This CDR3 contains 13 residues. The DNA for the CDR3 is TGTGCCAGTAGTATCGGCTCCTACAATGAGCAGTTCTTC. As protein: CASSIGSYNEQFF.

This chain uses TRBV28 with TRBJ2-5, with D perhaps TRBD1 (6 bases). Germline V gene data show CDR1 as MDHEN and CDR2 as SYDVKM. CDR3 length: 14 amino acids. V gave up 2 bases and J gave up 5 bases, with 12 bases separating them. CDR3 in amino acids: CASSLPWGPETQYF. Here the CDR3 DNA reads TGTGCCAGCAGTTTACCTTGGGGGCCCGAGACCCAGTACTTC.

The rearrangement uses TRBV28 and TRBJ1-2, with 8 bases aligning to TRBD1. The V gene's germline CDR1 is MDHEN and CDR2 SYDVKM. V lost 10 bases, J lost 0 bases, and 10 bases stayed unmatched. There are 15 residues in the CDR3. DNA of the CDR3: TGTGCCACCGGACAGGGAAGCATTACTAACTATGGCTACACCTTC. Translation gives CATGQGSITNYGYTF.

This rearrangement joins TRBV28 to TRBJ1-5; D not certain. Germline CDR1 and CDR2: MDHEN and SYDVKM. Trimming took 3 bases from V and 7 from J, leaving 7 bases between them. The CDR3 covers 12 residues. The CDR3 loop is CASSLRSQPQHF. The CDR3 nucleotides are TGTGCCAGCAGTTTGAGAAGCCAGCCCCAGCATTTT.

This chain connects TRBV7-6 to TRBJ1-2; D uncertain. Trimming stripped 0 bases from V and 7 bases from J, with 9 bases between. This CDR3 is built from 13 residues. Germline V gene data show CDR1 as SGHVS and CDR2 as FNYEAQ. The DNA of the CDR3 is TGTGCCAGCAGCTTAGCGGTAGGAGCTGGCTACACCTTC. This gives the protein CASSLAVGAGYTF.